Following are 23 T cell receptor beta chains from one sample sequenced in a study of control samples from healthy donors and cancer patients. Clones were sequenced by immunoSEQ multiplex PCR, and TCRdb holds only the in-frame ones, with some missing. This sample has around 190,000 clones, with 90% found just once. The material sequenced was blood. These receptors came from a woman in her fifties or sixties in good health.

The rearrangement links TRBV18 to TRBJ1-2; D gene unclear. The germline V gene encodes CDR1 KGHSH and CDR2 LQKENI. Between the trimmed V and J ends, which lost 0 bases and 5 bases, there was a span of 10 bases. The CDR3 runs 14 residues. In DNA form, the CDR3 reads TGTGCCAGCTCACCACCCTCGGCCGAGTATGGCTACACCTTC. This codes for CASSPPSAEYGYTF.

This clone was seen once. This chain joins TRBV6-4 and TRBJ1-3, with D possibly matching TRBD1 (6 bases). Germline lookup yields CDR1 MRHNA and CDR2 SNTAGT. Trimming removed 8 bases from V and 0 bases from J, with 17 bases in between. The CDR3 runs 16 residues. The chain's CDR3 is CASPKSGQSSGNTIYF. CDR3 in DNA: TGTGCCAGCCCAAAAAGCGGACAGTCCTCTGGAAACACCATATATTTT.

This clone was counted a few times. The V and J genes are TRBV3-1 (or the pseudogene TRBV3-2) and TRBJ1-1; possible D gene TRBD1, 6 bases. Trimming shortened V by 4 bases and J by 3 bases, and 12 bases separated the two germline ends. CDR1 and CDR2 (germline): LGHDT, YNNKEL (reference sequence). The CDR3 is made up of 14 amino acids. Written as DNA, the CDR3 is TGTGCCAGCAGCCGGGGGGGCGGGGACACTGAAGCTTTCTTT. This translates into CASSRGGGDTEAFF.

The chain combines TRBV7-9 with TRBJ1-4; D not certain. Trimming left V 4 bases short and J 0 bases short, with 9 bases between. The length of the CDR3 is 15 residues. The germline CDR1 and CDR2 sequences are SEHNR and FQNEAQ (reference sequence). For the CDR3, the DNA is TGTGCCAGCAGCTCCCGATCAACAACTAATGAAAAACTGTTTTTT. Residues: CASSSRSTTNEKLFF.

CDR3 bases: TGTGCCAGCAGTATAGGAAATACGCAGTATTTT. Its protein is CASSIGNTQYF. This chain links TRBV12-3 or TRBV12-4 with TRBJ2-3; D gene ambiguous. Trimming took off 5 bases at V and 7 bases at J, with 7 bases between the two ends. This CDR3 has 11 residues.

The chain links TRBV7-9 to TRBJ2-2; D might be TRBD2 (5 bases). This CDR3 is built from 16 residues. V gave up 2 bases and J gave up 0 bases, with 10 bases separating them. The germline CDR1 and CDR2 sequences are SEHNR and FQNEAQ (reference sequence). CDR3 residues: CASSLSPAANTGELFF. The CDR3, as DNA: TGTGCCAGCAGCTTAAGCCCAGCGGCGAACACCGGGGAGCTGTTTTTT.

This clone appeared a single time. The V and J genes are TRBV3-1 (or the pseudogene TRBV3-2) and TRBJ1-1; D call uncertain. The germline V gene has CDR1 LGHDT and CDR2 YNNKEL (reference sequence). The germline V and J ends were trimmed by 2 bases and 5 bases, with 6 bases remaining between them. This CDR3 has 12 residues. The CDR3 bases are TGTGCCAGCAGCCAAAGGGAGACTGAAGCTTTCTTT. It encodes CASSQRETEAFF.

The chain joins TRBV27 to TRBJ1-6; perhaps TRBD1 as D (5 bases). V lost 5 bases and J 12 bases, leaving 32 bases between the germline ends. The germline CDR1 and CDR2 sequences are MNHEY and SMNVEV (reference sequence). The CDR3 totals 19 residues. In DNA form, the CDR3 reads TGTGCCAGCAGTACGACCCACCTGTCGACAGCCGGGGGGATTTTACCCCTCCACTTT. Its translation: CASSTTHLSTAGGILPLHF.

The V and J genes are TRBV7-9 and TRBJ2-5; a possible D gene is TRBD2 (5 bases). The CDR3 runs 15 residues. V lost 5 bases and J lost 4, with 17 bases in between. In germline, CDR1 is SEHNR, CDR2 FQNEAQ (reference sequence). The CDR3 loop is CASSELEEGGETQYF. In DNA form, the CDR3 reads TGTGCCAGCAGCGAACTAGAAGAGGGTGGAGAGACCCAGTACTTC.

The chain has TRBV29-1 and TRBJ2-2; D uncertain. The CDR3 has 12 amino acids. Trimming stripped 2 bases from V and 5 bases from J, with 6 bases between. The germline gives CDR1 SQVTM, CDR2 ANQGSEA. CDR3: CSVEPTTGELFF. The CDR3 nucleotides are TGCAGCGTTGAACCAACGACCGGGGAGCTGTTTTTT.

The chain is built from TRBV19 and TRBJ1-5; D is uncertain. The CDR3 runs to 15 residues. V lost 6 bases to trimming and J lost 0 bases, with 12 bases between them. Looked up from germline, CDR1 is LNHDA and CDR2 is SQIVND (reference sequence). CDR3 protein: CASRFGLYSNQPQHF. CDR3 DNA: TGTGCCAGTAGGTTTGGACTGTATAGCAATCAGCCCCAGCATTTT.

The CDR3 DNA is TGTGCCAGCAGCTTAACGTTCCGACACGAGCAGTACTTC. Protein sequence: CASSLTFRHEQYF. The chain carries TRBV7-3 and TRBJ2-7; no firm D call. The V gene lost 0 bases and the J gene lost 5 bases, with 8 bases spanning the gap. Germline V gene sequence: CDR1 SGHTA, CDR2 FQGTGA. The CDR3 runs to 13 residues.

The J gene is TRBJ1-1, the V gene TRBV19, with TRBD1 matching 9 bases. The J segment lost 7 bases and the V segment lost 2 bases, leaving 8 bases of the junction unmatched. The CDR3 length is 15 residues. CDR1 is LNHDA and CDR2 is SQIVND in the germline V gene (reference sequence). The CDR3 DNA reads TGTGCCAGTAGTATAACCGGGACAGGGCCCGGTGAAGCTTTCTTT. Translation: CASSITGTGPGEAFF.

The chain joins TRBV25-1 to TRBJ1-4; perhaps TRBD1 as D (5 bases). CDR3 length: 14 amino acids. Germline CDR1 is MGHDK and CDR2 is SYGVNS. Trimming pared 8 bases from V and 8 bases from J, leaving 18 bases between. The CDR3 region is CASHKGGAGEKLFF. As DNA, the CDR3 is TGTGCCAGCCACAAGGGAGGGGCTGGGGAAAAACTGTTTTTT.

CDR3 amino acids: CASSFEGLATGEQYF. The CDR3 nucleotides read TGTGCCAGCAGCTTTGAGGGACTAGCGACGGGCGAGCAGTACTTC. The gene calls are TRBV9 and TRBJ2-7; 10 positions match TRBD2. This CDR3 spans 15 amino acids. The V segment lost 4 bases and the J segment 6 bases; nucleotides outside the gene matches: 10. Germline V gene data show CDR1 as SGDLS and CDR2 as YYNGEE.

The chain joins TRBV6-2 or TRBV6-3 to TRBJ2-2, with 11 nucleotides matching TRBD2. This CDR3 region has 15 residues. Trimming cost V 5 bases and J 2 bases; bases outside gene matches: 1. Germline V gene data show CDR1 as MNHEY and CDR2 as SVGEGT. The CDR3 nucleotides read TGTGCCAGCAGTCTAGCGGGGGGTAACACCGGGGAGCTGTTTTTT. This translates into CASSLAGGNTGELFF.

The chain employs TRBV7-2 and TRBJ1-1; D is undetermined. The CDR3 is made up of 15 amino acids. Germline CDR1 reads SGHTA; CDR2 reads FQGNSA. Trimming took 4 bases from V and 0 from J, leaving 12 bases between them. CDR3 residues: CASSSKGRLNTEAFF. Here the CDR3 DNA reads TGTGCCAGCAGCTCGAAAGGACGTTTGAACACTGAAGCTTTCTTT.

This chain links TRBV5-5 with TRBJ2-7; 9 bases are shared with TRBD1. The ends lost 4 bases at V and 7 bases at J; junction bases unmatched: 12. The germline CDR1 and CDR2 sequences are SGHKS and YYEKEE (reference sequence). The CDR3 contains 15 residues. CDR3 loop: CASSVEGQGIWEQYF. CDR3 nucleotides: TGTGCCAGCAGCGTGGAGGGACAGGGAATTTGGGAGCAGTACTTC.

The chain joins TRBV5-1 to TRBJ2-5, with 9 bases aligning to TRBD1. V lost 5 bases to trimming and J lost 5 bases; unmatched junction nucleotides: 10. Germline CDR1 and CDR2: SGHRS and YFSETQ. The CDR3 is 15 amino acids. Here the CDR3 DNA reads TGCGCCAGCAGTCCCGGGACAGGGACCTCGGAGACCCAGTACTTC. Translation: CASSPGTGTSETQYF.

CDR3 DNA sequence: TGTGCCAGCAGTTGGGGTGAAGCTTTCTTT. Translated, it gives CASSWGEAFF. The chain is built from TRBV28 and TRBJ1-1; D call uncertain. Deletions cut 4 bases from V and 7 bases from J, with 4 bases between. Germline-derived CDR1 and CDR2 are MDHEN and SYDVKM. The CDR3 is 10 residues long.

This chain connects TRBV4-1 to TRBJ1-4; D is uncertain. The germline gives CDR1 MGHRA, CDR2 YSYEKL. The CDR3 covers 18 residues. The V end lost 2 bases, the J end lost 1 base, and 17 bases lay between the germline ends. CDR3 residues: CASSQPTTHYKTNEKLFF. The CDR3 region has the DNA TGCGCCAGCAGCCAACCCACTACCCACTACAAAACTAATGAAAAACTGTTTTTT.

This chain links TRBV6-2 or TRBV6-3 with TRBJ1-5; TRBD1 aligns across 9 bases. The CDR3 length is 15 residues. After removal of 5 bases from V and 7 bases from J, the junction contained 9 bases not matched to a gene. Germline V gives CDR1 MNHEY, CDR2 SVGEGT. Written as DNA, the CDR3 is TGTGCCAGCAGTGAGAGACAGGGGGTACGGCAGCCCCAGCATTTT. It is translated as CASSERQGVRQPQHF.

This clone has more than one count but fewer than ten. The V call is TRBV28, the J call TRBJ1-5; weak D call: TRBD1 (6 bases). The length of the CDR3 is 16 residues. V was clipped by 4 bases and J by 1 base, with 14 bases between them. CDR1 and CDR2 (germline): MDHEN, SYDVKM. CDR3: CASSSFTGTSNQPQHF. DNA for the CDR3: TGTGCCAGCAGTTCTTTTACAGGGACGAGCAATCAGCCCCAGCATTTT.